This TCR beta chain was found in a study of blood T cell repertoires in COVID-19. Study in general: Spain, Italy and the United States supplied samples that represented acute and convalescent COVID-19. Sources were T cells, B-cell-depleted T cells, or PBMCs; the material itself was cDNA or gDNA.

Trimming removed 5 bases from V and 2 bases from J, with 16 bases in between. Germline CDR1 reads LNHDA; CDR2 reads SQIVND (reference sequence). This CDR3 has 16 amino acids. As processed by the authors: Reference gene primer amplification yielded estimated nucleated cell counts. Profiled with immunoSEQ multiplex PCR; TCRdb holds only in-frame clones, not every one. V and J calls and clone size are copied from that table; D and trimming were computed from the DNA. The sample records about 120,000 clones, 75% to 90% being singletons. The specimen sequenced was peripheral blood. The rearrangement uses TRBV19 and TRBJ1-5; D is possibly TRBD1 (5 bases). The receptor was isolated from a man aged 65 to 85 with active or convalescent COVID-19. CDR3 amino acids: CASSRSGAPGNQPQHF. Here the CDR3 DNA reads TGTGCCAGTAGTCGAAGTGGGGCGCCGGGCAATCAGCCCCAGCATTTT.